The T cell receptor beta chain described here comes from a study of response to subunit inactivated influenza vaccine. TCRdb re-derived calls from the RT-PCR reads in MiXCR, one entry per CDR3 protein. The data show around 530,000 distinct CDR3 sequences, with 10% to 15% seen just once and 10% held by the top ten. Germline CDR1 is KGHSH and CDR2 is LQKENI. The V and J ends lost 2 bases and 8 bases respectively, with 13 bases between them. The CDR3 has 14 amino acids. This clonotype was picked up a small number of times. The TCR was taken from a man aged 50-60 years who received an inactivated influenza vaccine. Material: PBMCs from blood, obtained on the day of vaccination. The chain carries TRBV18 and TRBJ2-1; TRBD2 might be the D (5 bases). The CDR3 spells CASSPDSGWYEQFF. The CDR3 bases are TGTGCCAGCTCACCAGATTCGGGATGGTATGAGCAGTTCTTC.